Following are 2 T cell receptor beta chains from one sample sequenced in a study of patients and donors after allogeneic stem cell transplantation. TCRdb called the RT-PCR reads again in MiXCR, with one record for every CDR3 protein. This repertoire shows fewer than 200,000 distinct CDR3 sequences, 25% to 35% found once; its top ten account for about 3.3%. Material: blood, either unsorted or a sorted T cell fraction (not recorded which). The receptor source for this set is a human donor who was either an allogeneic HSCT recipient or a stem cell or donor lymphocyte infusion donor (not recorded which). It is not recorded whose cells these are; they may come from a transplant donor.

The chain recombines TRBV20-1 with TRBJ2-5, with D unclear. Trimming stripped 1 base from V and 5 bases from J, with 14 bases between. The germline V gene encodes CDR1 DFQATT and CDR2 SNEGSKA (reference sequence). The CDR3 sequence is 14 residues long. The CDR3 DNA follows: TGCAGTGCTAGAGGGCCGGGCCAAAGGGAGACCCAGTACTTC. It specifies CSARGPGQRETQYF.

The chain uses TRBV7-6 and TRBJ2-1; no definite D call. The V end lost 1 base, the J end lost 10 bases, and 11 bases lay between the germline ends. The CDR3 has 13 amino acids. Germline V gene data show CDR1 as SGHVS and CDR2 as FNYEAQ. CDR3 region: CASSLGIAGEQFF. The CDR3 DNA is TGTGCCAGCAGCTTAGGAATAGCAGGCGAGCAGTTCTTC.